One sample yielded the 13 T cell receptor beta chains listed below, sequenced in a study of blood T cell repertoires in COVID-19 (dated by TCRdb to 2020 to 2022). Library prep was done by the immunoSEQ multiplex PCR assay. As stored in TCRdb, this immuneACCESS dataset retains in-frame rearrangements with V and J assigned. A fraction of the clones does not appear; measured against another copy, unresolved V genes explain less than half of the discrepancy, and the remainder lacks a known reason. Across this sample there are roughly 150,000 clones, with 84% seen only once. Of the sample, about 7% falls within the top ten clones. Material for sequencing was peripheral blood. The source is a woman in her 50s in a cohort sampled during active or convalescent COVID-19.

This clone has just a few counts. The chain couples TRBV10-2 to TRBJ2-5; TRBD2 matches at 8 bases. This CDR3 has 15 amino acids. Germline V gene data show CDR1 as WSHSY and CDR2 as SAAADI. Losses at the gene ends were 2 bases for V and 2 bases for J; bases not matched to a gene: 4. The CDR3 nucleotides read TGCGCCAGCAGTGAGGTCGGGGGGGGGCAAGAGACCCAGTACTTC. As protein: CASSEVGGGQETQYF.

The J gene is TRBJ1-2, the V gene TRBV7-8, with TRBD1 matching 8 bases. Germline values: CDR1 SGHVS, CDR2 FQNEAQ. V trimming: 0 bases; J trimming: 4 bases; junction bases outside the gene matches: 4. The length of the CDR3 is 15 residues. CDR3 protein: CASSLAPTGGYGYTF. CDR3 DNA sequence: TGTGCCAGCAGCTTAGCCCCCACAGGGGGCTATGGCTACACCTTC. Full variable domain (missing parts from reference TRBV7-8 and TRBJ1-2): GAGVSQSPRYKVAKRGQDVALRCDPISGHVSLFWYQQALGQGPEFLTYFQNEAQLDKSGLPSDRFFAERPEGSVSTLKIQRTQQEDSAVYLCASSLAPTGGYGYTFGSGTRLTVV.

This chain connects TRBV5-5 to TRBJ1-3; D unresolved. V lost 2 bases and J lost 3, with 9 bases in between. The CDR3 covers 14 residues. The germline gives CDR1 SGHKS, CDR2 YYEKEE (reference sequence). The CDR3 spells CASSFPGNGNTIYF. CDR3 in DNA: TGTGCCAGCAGCTTCCCGGGTAATGGAAACACCATATATTTT.

V and J are TRBV3-1 (or the pseudogene TRBV3-2) and TRBJ1-3; a weak D match, TRBD1 (5 bases). Germline-derived CDR1 and CDR2 are LGHDT and YNNKEL (reference sequence). The CDR3 contains 14 residues. Trimming took off 1 base at V and 7 bases at J, with 11 bases between the two ends. The CDR3 loop reads CASSQAGERNTIYF. For the CDR3, the DNA is TGTGCCAGCAGCCAAGCGGGGGAGCGGAACACCATATATTTT.

V is TRBV30 and J is TRBJ1-2; 9 nucleotides line up with TRBD1. V was pared by 4 bases and J by 7 bases, with 16 bases of the junction left unmatched. Germline V gene sequence: CDR1 GTSNPN, CDR2 SVGIG (reference sequence). The CDR3 is made up of 16 amino acids. CDR3 DNA sequence: TGTGCCTGGATTCCGGGACAGGGATTTCGCCCGGCTGGCTACACCTTC. It specifies CAWIPGQGFRPAGYTF.

The chain joins TRBV2 to TRBJ2-5, with 8 bases matching TRBD1. This CDR3 contains 14 residues. Germline loops: CDR1 SNHLY, CDR2 FYNNEI. The V gene end was trimmed by 5 bases and the J gene end by 4 bases; junction bases not matched to a gene: 6. The CDR3 DNA follows: TGTGCCAGCAGTTCAGACAGGGGAGGAGAGACCCAGTACTTC. Amino acids: CASSSDRGGETQYF.

The rearrangement joins TRBV24-1 to TRBJ1-5; D call uncertain. Germline CDR1 and CDR2: KGHDR and SFDVKD. The CDR3 extends over 18 amino acids. V was clipped by 1 base and J by 4 bases, with 19 bases between them. This chain's CDR3 is CATSDFLDREGKNQPQHF. The CDR3 coding sequence is TGTGCCACCAGTGATTTCCTTGACCGGGAGGGAAAAAATCAGCCCCAGCATTTT.

This rearrangement joins TRBV4-1 to TRBJ2-7; possibly TRBD2 for D (5 bases). The CDR3 extends over 17 amino acids. Trimming removed 5 bases from V and 0 bases from J, with 20 bases in between. The germline gives CDR1 MGHRA, CDR2 YSYEKL. CDR3 DNA sequence: TGCGCCAGCAGCGCCCGGAGGTCCGGGGAAAGCTCCTACGAGCAGTACTTC. The encoded protein is CASSARRSGESSYEQYF.

This sequence joins TRBV6-5 and TRBJ1-2; D not certain. CDR1 and CDR2 from the germline V gene are MNHEY and SVGAGI. V was cut by 7 bases and J by 8 bases, with 14 bases left in between. The CDR3 spans 12 residues. This CDR3 is CASKSPRGGYTF. In nucleotides, the CDR3 is TGTGCCAGCAAGTCCCCCCGAGGAGGCTACACCTTC.

The V call is TRBV7-9, the J call TRBJ2-5; TRBD2 matches at 10 bases. The CDR3 runs to 16 residues. V trimming: 0 bases; J trimming: 5 bases; junction bases outside the gene matches: 6. CDR1 SEHNR and CDR2 FQNEAQ come from the germline V gene (reference sequence). The CDR3 DNA follows: TGTGCCAGCAGCTTAGCTGCTAGCGGGGGAGGGGAGACCCAGTACTTC. Amino acid sequence: CASSLAASGGGETQYF. Variable domain in full (rest from reference TRBV7-9 and TRBJ2-5): DTGVSQNPRHKITKRGQNVTFRCDPISEHNRLYWYRQTLGQGPEFLTYFQNEAQLEKSRLLSDRFSAERPKGSFSTLEIQRTEQGDSAMYLCASSLAASGGGETQYFGPGTRLLVL.

The chain recombines TRBV6-5 with TRBJ2-7; TRBD1 might be the D (6 bases). Deletions cut 10 bases from V and 6 bases from J, with 19 bases between. This CDR3 has 13 amino acids. Germline values: CDR1 MNHEY, CDR2 SVGAGI. CDR3 amino acids: CANLQGSPLEQYF. DNA for the CDR3: TGTGCCAACTTGCAGGGGTCCCCCCTCGAGCAGTACTTC.

This chain links TRBV19 with TRBJ1-5; D not resolved. Trimming cost V 3 bases and J 2 bases, with 5 bases left between them. CDR3 length: 13 amino acids. CDR1 is LNHDA and CDR2 is SQIVND in the germline V gene (reference sequence). The CDR3 loop is CASSINGNQPQHF. The CDR3 nucleotides read TGTGCCAGTAGTATTAATGGCAATCAGCCCCAGCATTTT. Variable domain in full (rest from reference TRBV19 and TRBJ1-5): DGGITQSPKYLFRKEGQNVTLSCEQNLNHDAMYWYRQDPGQGLRLIYYSQIVNDFQKGDIAEGYSVSREKKESFPLTVTSAQKNPTAFYLCASSINGNQPQHFGDGTRLSIL.

This clone appeared a single time. J is TRBJ1-5 and V is TRBV19; D possibly corresponds to TRBD1 (6 bases). The germline V gene has CDR1 LNHDA and CDR2 SQIVND (reference sequence). The CDR3 has 13 residues. Trimming left V 9 bases short and J 4 bases short, with 13 bases between. In DNA form, the CDR3 reads TGTGCCAGCACGGGGCAGGGGAATCAGCCCCAGCATTTT. This sequence encodes CASTGQGNQPQHF.